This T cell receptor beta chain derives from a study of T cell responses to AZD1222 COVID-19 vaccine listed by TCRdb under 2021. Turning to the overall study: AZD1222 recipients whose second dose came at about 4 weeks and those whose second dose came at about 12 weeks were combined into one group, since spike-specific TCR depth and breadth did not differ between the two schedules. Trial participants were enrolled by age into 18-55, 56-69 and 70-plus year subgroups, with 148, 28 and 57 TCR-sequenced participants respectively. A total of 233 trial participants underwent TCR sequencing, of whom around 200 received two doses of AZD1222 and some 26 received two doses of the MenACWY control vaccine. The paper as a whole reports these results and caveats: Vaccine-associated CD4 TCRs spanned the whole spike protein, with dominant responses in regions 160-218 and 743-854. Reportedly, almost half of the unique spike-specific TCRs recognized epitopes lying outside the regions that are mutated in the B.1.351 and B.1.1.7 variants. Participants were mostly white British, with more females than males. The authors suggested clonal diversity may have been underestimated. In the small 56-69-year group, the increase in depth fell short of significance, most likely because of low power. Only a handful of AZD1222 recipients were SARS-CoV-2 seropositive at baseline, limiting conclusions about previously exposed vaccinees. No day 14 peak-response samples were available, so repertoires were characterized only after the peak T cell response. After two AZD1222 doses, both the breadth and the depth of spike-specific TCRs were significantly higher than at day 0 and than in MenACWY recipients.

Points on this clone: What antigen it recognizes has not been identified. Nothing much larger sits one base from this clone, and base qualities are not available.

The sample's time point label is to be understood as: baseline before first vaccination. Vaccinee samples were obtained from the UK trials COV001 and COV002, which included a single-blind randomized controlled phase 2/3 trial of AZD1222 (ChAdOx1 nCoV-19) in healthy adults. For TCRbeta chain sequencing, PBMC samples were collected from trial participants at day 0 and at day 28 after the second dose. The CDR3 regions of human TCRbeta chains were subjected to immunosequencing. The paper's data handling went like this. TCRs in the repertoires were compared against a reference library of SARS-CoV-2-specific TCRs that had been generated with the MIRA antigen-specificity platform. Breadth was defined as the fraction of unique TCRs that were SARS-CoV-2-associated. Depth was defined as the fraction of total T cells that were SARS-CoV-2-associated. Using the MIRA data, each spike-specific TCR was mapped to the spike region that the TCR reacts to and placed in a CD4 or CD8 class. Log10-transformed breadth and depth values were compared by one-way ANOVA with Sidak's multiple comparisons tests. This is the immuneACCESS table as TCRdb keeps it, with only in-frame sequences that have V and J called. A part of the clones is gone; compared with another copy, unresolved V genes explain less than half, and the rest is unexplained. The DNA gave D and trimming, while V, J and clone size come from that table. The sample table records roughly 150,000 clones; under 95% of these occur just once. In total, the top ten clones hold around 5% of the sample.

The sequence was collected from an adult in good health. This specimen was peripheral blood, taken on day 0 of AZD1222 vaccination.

The CDR3 protein is CASSLVISYEQYF. The sequenced DNA is TGTGCCAGCAGCTTGGTCATCTCCTACGAGCAGTACTTC. This chain is built from TRBV5-6 and TRBJ2-7, with an unclear D gene assignment. Trimming takes 0 bases from V and 0 bases from J, and the germline ends sit 4 bases apart. Including cysteine and phenylalanine, the CDR3 has 13 amino acids. The only DNA kept is the CDR3, 39 bases in frame from the first base. CDR1 is given as SGHDT and CDR2 as YYEEEE, both from the germline V gene.